One T cell receptor beta chain is described in this entry. The data originate from a study of blood T cell repertoires in COVID-19. Study as a whole: The United States, Italy and Spain supplied acute and convalescent COVID-19 samples. The analysed material was cDNA or gDNA that came from T cells, B-cell-depleted T cells, or PBMCs.

Clinical history as reported by participants underpinned cohort assignment. The CDR3 is made up of 16 amino acids. J lost 1 base, V lost 7 bases, and 8 bases had no gene match. Looked up from germline, CDR1 is LNHDA and CDR2 is SQIVND (reference sequence). The authors' processing: Quantification of nucleated cells was approximated via reference gene primer amplification. Sequencing was performed with immunoSEQ multiplex PCR; in TCRdb, only in-frame clones are kept and a portion is missing. V and J calls and clone size are given by that table; D and trimming were obtained from the DNA. The table has around 230,000 clones, approximately 83% seen once; the top ten hold less than 4%.

V and J are TRBV19 and TRBJ2-3; TRBD1 matches at 10 bases. The sequenced material came from PBMCs or T cells enriched from blood (not recorded which). The receptor was derived from a woman in her forties with acute COVID-19. The CDR3 is CASTLGGTGGTDTQYF. DNA of the CDR3: TGTGCCAGTACCCTAGGTGGGACAGGGGGCACAGATACGCAGTATTTT.